A selection of T cell receptor beta chains follows, all from one sample in a study of T cells in Graves' hyperthyroidism and ophthalmopathy. TCRdb fed the multiplex PCR reads into MiXCR, producing one record per CDR3 protein. Of roughly 740,000 distinct CDR3 sequences listed, roughly 17% are singletons. The sample taken for sequencing was blood. These receptor sequences come from a man aged 18 to 29 with Graves' hyperthyroidism. Each CDR3 is given with its conserved first and last residue. D genes are given only for firm matches. Clone size is not always given. Where it is, it says once, few, many or a class for expanded clones.

D gene | J gene | V gene | clone size | CDR3 protein | CDR3 DNA
TRBD2 | TRBJ2-7 | TRBV2 | many | CASSGGVDEQYF | TGTGCCAGCTCCGGGGGGGTGGACGAGCAGTACTTC
TRBD2 | TRBJ2-7 | TRBV2 | . | CASSEAVGLAGAGEQYF | TGTGCCAGCAGTGAAGCGGTGGGACTAGCGGGAGCCGGGGAGCAGTACTTC
TRBD1 | TRBJ2-1 | TRBV5-1 | many | CASSLAWPGTGNNEQFF | TGCGCCAGCAGCTTGGCATGGCCCGGGACAGGTAACAATGAGCAGTTCTTC
. | TRBJ1-3 | TRBV28 | few | CASSFSVSQVVSGNTIYF | TGTGCCAGCAGTTTTTCTGTAAGCCAGGTCGTCTCTGGAAACACCATATATTTT
. | TRBJ2-1 | TRBV29-1 | many | CSVAPKMGRLNEQFF | TGCAGCGTCGCCCCGAAGATGGGGAGACTCAATGAGCAGTTCTTC
. | TRBJ2-7 | TRBV19 | . | CASSIDSGLEQYF | TGTGCCAGTAGTATTGATTCAGGCCTCGAGCAGTACTTC
. | TRBJ2-1 | TRBV12-3/TRBV12-4 | many | CASSTLRGSEQFF | TGTGCCAGCAGTACCCTACGGGGGTCTGAGCAGTTCTTC
. | TRBJ2-1 | TRBV4-1 | . | CASSQGNSGPIDEQFF | TGCGCCAGCAGCCAAGGCAATAGCGGTCCGATCGATGAGCAGTTCTTC
TRBD1 | TRBJ1-2 | TRBV2 | few | CASTKNRDRGRNYGYTF | TGTGCCAGCACAAAAAACCGGGACAGGGGGCGAAACTATGGCTACACCTTC
. | TRBJ1-2 | TRBV24-1 | few | CATSDLLRTHGYTF | TGTGCCACCAGTGATTTGCTCCGGACCCATGGCTACACCTTC
TRBD1 | TRBJ2-7 | TRBV7-9 | many | CASSTGTGHYEQYF | TGTGCCAGCAGCACCGGGACAGGGCACTACGAGCAGTACTTC
. | TRBJ1-1 | TRBV6-5 | many | CASSYGGTEAFF | TGTGCCAGCAGTTACGGTGGCACTGAAGCTTTCTTT
TRBD1 | TRBJ2-5 | TRBV28 | many | CASSSLRPGQGAGETQYF | TGTGCCAGCAGTTCCCTACGTCCGGGACAGGGGGCGGGAGAGACCCAGTACTTC
. | TRBJ1-2 | TRBV29-1 | few | CSVVTAGIEGYTF | TGCAGCGTTGTAACAGCGGGGATTGAGGGCTACACCTTC
TRBD1 | TRBJ2-7 | TRBV12-3/TRBV12-4 | many | CASSLGPSGTDYEQYF | TGTGCCAGCAGTTTAGGGCCCTCCGGGACAGATTACGAGCAGTACTTC
TRBD1 | TRBJ2-7 | TRBV28 | . | CASSVTGTGVPYEQYF | TGTGCCAGCAGTGTTACCGGGACAGGGGTACCCTACGAGCAGTACTTC
TRBD1 | TRBJ1-5 | TRBV20-1 | few | CSARDWRGRGQGGLGNQPQHF | TGCAGTGCTAGAGATTGGCGGGGTCGGGGACAGGGTGGTTTGGGCAATCAGCCCCAGCATTTT
. | TRBJ1-3 | TRBV28 | few | CAVEKAGNTIYF | TGTGCCGTAGAAAAGGCTGGAAACACCATATATTTT
. | TRBJ1-1 | TRBV3-1 | many | CASSRGGLKDTEAFF | TGTGCCAGCAGCCGGGGAGGTCTAAAGGACACTGAAGCTTTCTTT
. | TRBJ1-5 | TRBV10-3 | . | CAISEGISNQPQHF | TGTGCCATCAGTGAGGGGATTAGCAATCAGCCCCAGCATTTT
. | TRBJ1-5 | TRBV15 | . | CATSGGRGKGNQPQHF | TGTGCCACCAGCGGGGGCCGGGGAAAAGGCAATCAGCCCCAGCATTTT
. | TRBJ2-7 | TRBV27 | . | CASRARFPGESYEQYF | TGTGCCAGCAGGGCTCGCTTTCCGGGAGAATCCTACGAGCAGTACTTC
. | TRBJ2-2 | TRBV2 | many | CASSISRVGKTGELFF | TGTGCCAGCAGTATCTCTCGGGTGGGGAAAACCGGGGAGCTGTTTTTT
. | TRBJ2-3 | TRBV12-3/TRBV12-4 | many | CASTPGGARPDTQYF | TGTGCCAGCACCCCAGGGGGGGCCCGGCCAGATACGCAGTATTTT
. | TRBJ2-2 | TRBV12-3/TRBV12-4 | few | CASSLAGALGELFF | TGTGCCAGCAGTTTAGCGGGAGCCCTCGGGGAGCTGTTTTTT
. | TRBJ1-3 | TRBV11-2 | few | CASGLGGNTIYF | TGTGCCAGCGGGTTGGGAGGAAACACCATATATTTT
TRBD2 | TRBJ2-5 | TRBV6-2/TRBV6-3 | . | CASTPLGLAGVVETQYF | TGTGCCAGCACACCACTAGGACTAGCGGGAGTGGTAGAGACCCAGTACTTC
. | TRBJ2-1 | TRBV10-3 | . | CAIRGESYNEQFF | TGTGCCATCAGGGGCGAATCCTACAATGAGCAGTTCTTC
TRBD2 | TRBJ2-4 | TRBV6-1 | . | CASSRTGLAGTLAKNIQYF | TGTGCCAGCAGTCGGACCGGACTAGCGGGCACCCTAGCCAAAAACATTCAGTACTTC
. | TRBJ2-5 | TRBV28 | many | CASSSSAGSETQYF | TGTGCCAGCAGTTCTAGCGCGGGGTCCGAGACCCAGTACTTC
. | TRBJ2-6 | TRBV19 | . | CASSIRVTGANVLTF | TGTGCCAGTAGTATCCGGGTTACTGGGGCCAACGTCCTGACTTTC
. | TRBJ2-6 | TRBV5-8 | few | CASSSRQFGANVLTF | TGTGCCAGCAGCTCCCGACAGTTCGGGGCCAACGTCCTGACTTTC
. | TRBJ1-2 | TRBV29-1 | once | CSVNSLLYGHTF | TGCAGCGTTAACAGCTTGCTCTATGGCCACACCTTC
TRBD1 | TRBJ2-7 | TRBV7-2 | . | CASSFHRGETYEQYF | TGTGCCAGCAGCTTCCACAGGGGGGAAACGTACGAGCAGTACTTC
. | TRBJ1-2 | TRBV20-1 | . | CSAREADFYGYTF | TGCAGTGCTAGAGAGGCAGATTTCTATGGCTACACCTTC
TRBD1 | TRBJ1-1 | TRBV28 | many | CASIPTGKANTEAFF | TGTGCCAGCATCCCGACAGGGAAGGCGAACACTGAAGCTTTCTTT
. | TRBJ2-1 | TRBV11-2 | many | CASSSKPSGVASYNEQFF | TGTGCCAGCAGCTCAAAACCTTCTGGGGTAGCCTCCTACAATGAGCAGTTCTTC
. | TRBJ1-1 | TRBV11-3 | few | CASSKTDLNTEAFF | TGTGCCAGCAGCAAGACAGATTTGAACACTGAAGCTTTCTTT
TRBD2 | TRBJ2-7 | TRBV19 | few | CASSTSSGPYYEQYF | TGTGCCAGTAGTACTAGTAGCGGGCCCTACTACGAGCAGTACTTC
TRBD2 | TRBJ2-5 | TRBV20-1 | few | CSARDPSGRKETQYF | TGCAGTGCTAGAGATCCAAGCGGGAGGAAAGAGACCCAGTACTTC
. | TRBJ2-1 | TRBV11-2 | few | CASSSPRGKGSYNEQFF | TGTGCCAGCAGCTCCCCAAGGGGTAAGGGGTCCTACAATGAGCAGTTCTTC
. | TRBJ2-3 | TRBV7-3 | few | CASRMVGDTQYF | TGTGCCAGCAGGATGGTGGGAGATACGCAGTATTTT
. | TRBJ1-5 | TRBV20-1 | . | CSARRQRELHNQPQHF | TGCAGTGCTAGAAGGCAGCGAGAGCTACACAATCAGCCCCAGCATTTT
. | TRBJ1-1 | TRBV18 | many | CASSGREDTEAFF | TGTGCCAGCTCGGGCAGGGAGGACACTGAAGCTTTCTTT
. | TRBJ2-5 | TRBV24-1 | . | CATSGGGKETQYF | TGTGCCACCAGTGGAGGGGGGAAAGAGACCCAGTACTTC